The 7 T cell receptor beta chains reported below all come from one sample, sequenced in a study of T cell responses to AZD1222 COVID-19 vaccine. The protocol was immunoSEQ multiplex PCR, while the TCRdb copy is restricted to in-frame clones and leaves out a portion. The sample has about 260,000 clones, over 85% seen once. The sequencing here drew on peripheral blood, taken on day 0 of AZD1222 vaccination. The receptors originated from an adult in good health.

The chain links TRBV14 to TRBJ2-7, with 10 bases matching TRBD1. There are 15 residues in the CDR3. Germline-derived CDR1 and CDR2 are SGHDN and FVKESK. Trimming at V came to 2 bases and at J to 5 bases, leaving 6 bases not matched to a gene. CDR3 sequence: CASSQPGTGDHEQYF. Here the CDR3 DNA reads TGTGCCAGCAGCCAACCCGGGACAGGGGATCACGAGCAGTACTTC.

The rearrangement joins TRBV2 to TRBJ1-1, with TRBD1 as a possible D gene (5 bases). In germline, CDR1 is SNHLY, CDR2 FYNNEI. This CDR3 comprises 16 residues. Trimming removed 7 bases from V and 1 base from J, with 19 bases in between. DNA for the CDR3: TGTGCCAGCAAAGGCTTCGTGGCAGGGTGGAACACTGAAGCTTTCTTT. Its translation is CASKGFVAGWNTEAFF.

Worth noting for this clone: This specimen includes other DNA sequences encoding the same CDR3. The chain couples TRBV28 to TRBJ2-1, with D uncertain. The CDR3 has 11 residues. Germline values: CDR1 MDHEN, CDR2 SYDVKM. Trimming cost V 2 bases and J 6 bases, with 2 bases left between them. CDR3 DNA: TGTGCCAGCAGTTTAGGCAATGAGCAGTTCTTC. This translates into CASSLGNEQFF.

The J gene is TRBJ1-3, the V gene TRBV11-2; no clear D gene. Trimming removed 7 bases from V and 4 bases from J, with 11 bases in between. CDR1 is SGHAT, CDR2 FQNNGV, per germline. This CDR3 contains 13 residues. CDR3 in amino acids: CASTREGGNTIYF. The CDR3 DNA sequence: TGTGCCAGCACCCGCGAGGGAGGAAACACCATATATTTT.

V and J are TRBV5-1 and TRBJ2-2; D is perhaps TRBD2 (6 bases). The V gene's germline CDR1 is SGHRS and CDR2 YFSETQ. V gave up 3 bases and J gave up 1 base, with 13 bases separating them. This CDR3 region has 16 residues. In nucleotides, the CDR3 is TGCGCCAGCAGCTGGACTACAAGAGAGAACACCGGGGAGCTGTTTTTT. Its translation is CASSWTTRENTGELFF.

The gene calls are TRBV7-2 and TRBJ2-5; TRBD2 agrees at 10 bases. In germline, CDR1 is SGHTA, CDR2 FQGNSA. V lost 3 bases and J lost 5; bases outside the gene matches: 3. There are 14 residues in the CDR3. The CDR3 DNA reads TGTGCCAGCAGCTTTAGCGGGAGGAGGGAGACCCAGTACTTC. It specifies CASSFSGRRETQYF. Variable domain in full (rest from reference TRBV7-2 and TRBJ2-5): GAGVSQSPSNKVTEKGKDVELRCDPISGHTALYWYRQSLGQGLEFLIYFQGNSAPDKSGLPSDRFSAERTGGSVSTLTIQRTQQEDSAVYLCASSFSGRRETQYFGPGTRLLVL.

This clone has just one count. This sequence joins TRBV6-1 and TRBJ2-1; the D is unclear. Trimming stripped 2 bases from V and 0 bases from J, with 5 bases between. The CDR3 sequence is 14 residues long. The V gene's germline CDR1 is MNHNS and CDR2 SASEGT. As DNA, the CDR3 is TGTGCCAGCAGTGAATTTGGCTCCTACAATGAGCAGTTCTTC. Translation: CASSEFGSYNEQFF.